Here is one T cell receptor (beta chain) with its context. The target of this receptor is not known. It has no much larger one-base neighbor in the sample; base qualities were not kept. These data come from a study of control samples from healthy donors and cancer patients (dated by TCRdb to 2019 to 2021). Library generation was performed with the immunoSEQ multiplex PCR assay. TCRdb limited this immuneACCESS table to in-frame rearrangements with V and J called. A share of clones is missing; checked studies link under half to unresolved V genes, and the rest is unexplained. For this sample there are 90,000 to 150,000 clones; roughly 90% appear just once. Clones ranked in the top ten supply 7.8% of the sample. This sequence originates from a woman aged 18-30 years in good health. Sequenced material: blood.

The nucleotide sequence is given as TGTGCCAGCAGTCGGACTAGCGGGGTGACCGGGGAGCTGTTTTTT. This sequence encodes CASSRTSGVTGELFF. The sequence links TRBV28 to TRBJ2-2; the junction holds 12 bases that match TRBD2. CDR1 is given as MDHEN and CDR2 as SYDVKM, both from the germline V gene. The CDR3, from cysteine to phenylalanine, totals 15 residues. Kept here is only the CDR3 DNA, which spans 45 bases and is read in frame from base 1. Trimming accounts for 5 bases at V and 5 bases at J, while the number of junction bases matched to no gene is 3.